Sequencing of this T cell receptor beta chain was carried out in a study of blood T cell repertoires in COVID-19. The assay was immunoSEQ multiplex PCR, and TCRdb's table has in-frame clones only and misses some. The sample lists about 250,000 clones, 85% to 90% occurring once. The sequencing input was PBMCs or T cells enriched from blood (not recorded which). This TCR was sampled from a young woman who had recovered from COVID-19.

The CDR3 region is CAISVGNGEQYF. In DNA form, the CDR3 reads TGTGCCATCAGTGTCGGGAACGGCGAGCAGTACTTC. This chain joins TRBV10-3 and TRBJ2-7; possibly TRBD2 for D (5 bases). The germline CDR1 and CDR2 sequences are ENHRY and SYGVKD. The CDR3 covers 12 residues. The V and J ends lost 4 bases and 6 bases respectively, with 10 bases between them.